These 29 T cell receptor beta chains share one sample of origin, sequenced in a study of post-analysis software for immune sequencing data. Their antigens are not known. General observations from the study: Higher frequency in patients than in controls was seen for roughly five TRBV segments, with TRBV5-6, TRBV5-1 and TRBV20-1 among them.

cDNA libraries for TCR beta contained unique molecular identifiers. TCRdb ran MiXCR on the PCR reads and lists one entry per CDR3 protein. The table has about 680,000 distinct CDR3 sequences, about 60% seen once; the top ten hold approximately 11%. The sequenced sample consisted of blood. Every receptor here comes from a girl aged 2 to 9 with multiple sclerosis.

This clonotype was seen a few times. The DNA of the CDR3 is TGTGCCAGCAGAGGCGGGGGCGCCTACAATGAGCAGTTCTTC. It encodes CASRGGGAYNEQFF. V gene TRBV6-5 combines with J gene TRBJ2-1; possibly TRBD2 for D (7 bases). Germline loops: CDR1 MNHEY, CDR2 SVGAGI. Trimming cost V 6 bases and J 2 bases, with 11 bases left between them. CDR3 length: 14 residues.

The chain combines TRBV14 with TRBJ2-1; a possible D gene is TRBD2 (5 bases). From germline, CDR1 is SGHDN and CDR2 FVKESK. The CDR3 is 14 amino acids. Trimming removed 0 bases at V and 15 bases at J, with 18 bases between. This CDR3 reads CASSQDPGSVVRFF. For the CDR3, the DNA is TGTGCCAGCAGCCAAGATCCTGGGAGCGTGGTGCGGTTCTTC.

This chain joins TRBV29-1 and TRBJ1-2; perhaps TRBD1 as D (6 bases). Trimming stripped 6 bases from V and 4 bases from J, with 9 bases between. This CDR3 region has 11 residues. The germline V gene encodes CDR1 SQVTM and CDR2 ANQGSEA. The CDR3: CSVRDTYGYTF. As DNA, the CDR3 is TGCAGCGTCCGGGACACCTATGGCTACACCTTC.

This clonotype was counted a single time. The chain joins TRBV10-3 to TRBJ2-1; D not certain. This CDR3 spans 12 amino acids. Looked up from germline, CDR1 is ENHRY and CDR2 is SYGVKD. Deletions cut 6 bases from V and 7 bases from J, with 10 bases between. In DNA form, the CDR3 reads TGTGCCATCAGCCTAGTAGAAAATGAGCAGTTCTTC. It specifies CAISLVENEQFF.

The CDR3 DNA sequence: TGTGCTAGTGGTTTGGGTCGGACAGGAGCTAATCAGCCCCAGCATTTT. Amino acid sequence: CASGLGRTGANQPQHF. This rearrangement joins TRBV12-5 to TRBJ1-5; 7 bases fit TRBD1. The trim removed 1 base at V and 4 bases at J, leaving 7 bases unmatched. The CDR3 totals 16 residues. Germline loops: CDR1 LGHNT, CDR2 FRNRAP.

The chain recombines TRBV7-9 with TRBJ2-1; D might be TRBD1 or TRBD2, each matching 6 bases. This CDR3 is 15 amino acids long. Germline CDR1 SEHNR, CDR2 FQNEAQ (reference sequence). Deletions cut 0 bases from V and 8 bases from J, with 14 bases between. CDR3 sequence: CASSLAGGPGDEQFF. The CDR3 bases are TGTGCCAGCAGCTTAGCGGGGGGCCCAGGGGATGAGCAGTTCTTC.

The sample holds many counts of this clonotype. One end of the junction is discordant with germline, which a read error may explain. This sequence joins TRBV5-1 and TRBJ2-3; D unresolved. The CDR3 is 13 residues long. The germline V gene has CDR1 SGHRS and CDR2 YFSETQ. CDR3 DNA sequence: TGTGCCAGCAGTTTCGGATCCACAGATACGCAGTATTTT. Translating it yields CASSFGSTDTQYF. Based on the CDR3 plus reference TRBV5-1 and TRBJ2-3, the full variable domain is KAGVTQTPRYLIKTRGQQVTLSCSPISGHRSVSWYQQTPGQGLQFLFEYFSETQRNKGNFPGRFSGRQFSNSRSEMNVSTLELGDSALYLCASSFGSTDTQYFGPGTRLTVL.

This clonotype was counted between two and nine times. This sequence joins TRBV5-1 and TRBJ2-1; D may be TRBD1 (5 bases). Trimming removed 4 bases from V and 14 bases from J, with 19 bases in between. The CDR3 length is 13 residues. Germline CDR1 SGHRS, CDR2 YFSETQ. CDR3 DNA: TGCGCCAGCAGCGTATTACAGGCGTCTGTGGAGTTCTTC. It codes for CASSVLQASVEFF.

Written as DNA, the CDR3 is TGTGCCAGCTCACCAATCTTGAGCTCCTACAATGAGCAGTTCTTC. It specifies CASSPILSSYNEQFF. V usage is TRBV18 and J usage is TRBJ2-1; D not resolved. The CDR3 runs 15 residues. Trimming stripped 2 bases from V and 0 bases from J, with 8 bases between. Germline V gene sequence: CDR1 KGHSH, CDR2 LQKENI.

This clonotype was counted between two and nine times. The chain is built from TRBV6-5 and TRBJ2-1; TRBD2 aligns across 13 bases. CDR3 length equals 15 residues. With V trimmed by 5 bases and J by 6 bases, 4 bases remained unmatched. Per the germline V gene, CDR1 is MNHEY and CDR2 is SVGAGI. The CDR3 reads CASSKLAGGVNEQFF. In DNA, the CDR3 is TGTGCCAGCAGTAAACTAGCGGGAGGGGTCAATGAGCAGTTCTTC.

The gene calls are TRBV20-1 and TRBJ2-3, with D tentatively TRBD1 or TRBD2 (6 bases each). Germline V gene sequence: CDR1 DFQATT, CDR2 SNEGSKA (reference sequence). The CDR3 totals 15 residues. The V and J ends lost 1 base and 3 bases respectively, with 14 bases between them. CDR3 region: CSARAEGVGTDTQYF. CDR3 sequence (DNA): TGCAGTGCTAGAGCGGAGGGGGTTGGGACAGATACGCAGTATTTT.

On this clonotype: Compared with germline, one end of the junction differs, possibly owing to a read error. Here the CDR3 DNA reads TGTGCCTGCAGCCAAGATTTAGGTTCCTACAATGAGCAGTTCTTC. Translated: CACSQDLGSYNEQFF. The chain carries TRBV3-1 and TRBJ2-1, with unresolved D. The CDR3 totals 15 residues. Germline values: CDR1 LGHDT, CDR2 YNNKEL (reference sequence).

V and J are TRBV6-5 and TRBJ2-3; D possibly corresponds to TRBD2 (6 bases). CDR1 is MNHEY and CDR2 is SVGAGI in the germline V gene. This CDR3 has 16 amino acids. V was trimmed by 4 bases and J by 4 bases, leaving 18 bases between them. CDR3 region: CASSSDWRVISDTQYF. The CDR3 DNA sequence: TGTGCCAGCAGTTCCGACTGGAGGGTAATCTCAGATACGCAGTATTTT.

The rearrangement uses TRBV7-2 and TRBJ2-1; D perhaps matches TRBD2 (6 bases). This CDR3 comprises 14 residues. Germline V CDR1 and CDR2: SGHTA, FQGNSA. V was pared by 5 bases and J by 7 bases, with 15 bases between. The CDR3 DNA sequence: TGTGCCAGCAGCCGCGGGACTGACAGAAATGAGCAGTTCTTC. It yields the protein CASSRGTDRNEQFF.

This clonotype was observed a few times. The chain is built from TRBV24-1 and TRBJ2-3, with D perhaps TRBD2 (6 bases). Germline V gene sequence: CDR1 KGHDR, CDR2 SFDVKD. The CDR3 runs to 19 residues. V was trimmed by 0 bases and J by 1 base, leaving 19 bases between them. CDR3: CATSDLHYNGDSGTDTQYF. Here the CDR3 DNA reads TGTGCCACCAGTGATTTGCATTATAACGGGGACTCAGGCACAGATACGCAGTATTTT.

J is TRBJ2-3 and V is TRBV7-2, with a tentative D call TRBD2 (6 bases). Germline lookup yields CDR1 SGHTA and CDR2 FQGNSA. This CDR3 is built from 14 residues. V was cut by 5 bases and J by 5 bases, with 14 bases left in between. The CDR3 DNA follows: TGTGCCAGCAGCCGAAGGGGCGGGGAAGATACGCAGTATTTT. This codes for CASSRRGGEDTQYF. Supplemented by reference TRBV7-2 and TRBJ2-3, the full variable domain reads GAGVSQSPSNKVTEKGKDVELRCDPISGHTALYWYRQSLGQGLEFLIYFQGNSAPDKSGLPSDRFSAERTGGSVSTLTIQRTQQEDSAVYLCASSRRGGEDTQYFGPGTRLTVL.

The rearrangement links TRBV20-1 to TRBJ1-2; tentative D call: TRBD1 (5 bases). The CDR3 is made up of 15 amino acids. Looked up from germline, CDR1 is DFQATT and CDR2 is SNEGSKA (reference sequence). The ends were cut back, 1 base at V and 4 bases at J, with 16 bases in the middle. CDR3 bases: TGCAGTGCTAGAGGCCCCCGGGGCCCCCCCTATGGCTACACCTTC. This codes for CSARGPRGPPYGYTF.

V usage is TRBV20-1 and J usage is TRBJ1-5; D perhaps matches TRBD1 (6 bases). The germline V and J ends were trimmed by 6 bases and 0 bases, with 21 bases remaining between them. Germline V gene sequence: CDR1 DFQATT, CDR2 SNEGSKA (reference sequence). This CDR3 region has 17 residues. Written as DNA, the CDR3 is TGCAGTGCCGAGTCCCCTACGGGGGCTTATAGCAATCAGCCCCAGCATTTT. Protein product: CSAESPTGAYSNQPQHF.

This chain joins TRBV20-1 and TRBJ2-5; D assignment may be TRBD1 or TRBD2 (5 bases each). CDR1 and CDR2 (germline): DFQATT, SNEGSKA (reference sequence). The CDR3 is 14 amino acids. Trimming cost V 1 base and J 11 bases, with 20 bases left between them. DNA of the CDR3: TGCAGTGCTAGAGTCACTCTGATAAGAGGGGAGCAGTACTTC. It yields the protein CSARVTLIRGEQYF.

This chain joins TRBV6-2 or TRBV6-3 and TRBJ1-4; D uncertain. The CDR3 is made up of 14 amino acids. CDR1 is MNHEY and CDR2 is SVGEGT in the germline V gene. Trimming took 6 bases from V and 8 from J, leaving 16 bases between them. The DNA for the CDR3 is TGTGCCAGCAGGGACCTGGACGAACGGGAAAAACTGTTTTTT. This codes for CASRDLDEREKLFF.

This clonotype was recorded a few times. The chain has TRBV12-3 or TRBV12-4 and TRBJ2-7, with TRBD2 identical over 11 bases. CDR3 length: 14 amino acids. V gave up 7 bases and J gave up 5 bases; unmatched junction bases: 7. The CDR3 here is CASTLTSGADEQYF. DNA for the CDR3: TGTGCCAGCACCCTGACTAGCGGGGCTGACGAGCAGTACTTC.

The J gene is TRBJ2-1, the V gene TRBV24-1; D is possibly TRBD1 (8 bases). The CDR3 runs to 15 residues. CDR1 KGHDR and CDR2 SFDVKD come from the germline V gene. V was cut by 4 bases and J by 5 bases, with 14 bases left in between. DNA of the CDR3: TGTGCCACCAGTGACACAGGGGGGGTTCACAATGAGCAGTTCTTC. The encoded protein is CATSDTGGVHNEQFF.

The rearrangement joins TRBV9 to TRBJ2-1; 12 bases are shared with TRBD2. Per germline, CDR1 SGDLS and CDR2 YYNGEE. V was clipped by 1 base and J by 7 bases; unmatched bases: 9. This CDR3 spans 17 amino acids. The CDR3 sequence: CASSVRASGRGINEQFF. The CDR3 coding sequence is TGTGCCAGCAGCGTACGGGCTAGCGGGAGGGGGATTAATGAGCAGTTCTTC.

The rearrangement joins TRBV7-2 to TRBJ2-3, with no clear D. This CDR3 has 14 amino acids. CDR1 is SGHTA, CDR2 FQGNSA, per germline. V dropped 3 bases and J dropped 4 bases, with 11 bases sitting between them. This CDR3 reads CASSFRALADTQYF. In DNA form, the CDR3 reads TGTGCCAGCAGCTTTCGGGCCCTCGCAGATACGCAGTATTTT.

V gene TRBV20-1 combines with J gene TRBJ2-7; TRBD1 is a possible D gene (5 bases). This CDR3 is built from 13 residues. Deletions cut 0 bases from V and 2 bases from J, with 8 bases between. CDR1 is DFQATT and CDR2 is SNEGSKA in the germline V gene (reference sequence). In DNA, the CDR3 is TGCAGTGCTAGAGAGGCAGGGACCTACGAGCAGTACGTC. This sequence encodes CSAREAGTYEQYV.

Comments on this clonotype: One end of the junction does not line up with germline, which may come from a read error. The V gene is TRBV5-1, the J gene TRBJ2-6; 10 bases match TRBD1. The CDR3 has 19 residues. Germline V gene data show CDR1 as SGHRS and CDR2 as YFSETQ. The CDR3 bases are TGCGCCAGCAGCTTCTTGCGTCCCGGGACAGGGGCTGGGGCCAACGCCCTGACTTTC. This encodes CASSFLRPGTGAGANALTF.

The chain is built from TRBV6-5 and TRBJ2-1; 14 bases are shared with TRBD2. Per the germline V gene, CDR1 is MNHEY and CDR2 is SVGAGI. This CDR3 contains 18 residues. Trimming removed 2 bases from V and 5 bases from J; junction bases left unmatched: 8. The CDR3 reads CASSYTGTSGRGHNEQFF. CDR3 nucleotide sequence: TGTGCCAGCAGTTACACCGGGACTAGCGGGAGAGGCCACAATGAGCAGTTCTTC.

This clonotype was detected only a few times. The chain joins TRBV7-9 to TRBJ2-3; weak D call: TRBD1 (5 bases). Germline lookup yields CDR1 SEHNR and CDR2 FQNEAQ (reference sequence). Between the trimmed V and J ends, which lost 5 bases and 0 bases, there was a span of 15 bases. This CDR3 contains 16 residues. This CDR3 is CASSPMMTASTDTQYF. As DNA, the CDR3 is TGTGCCAGCAGCCCGATGATGACAGCTAGCACAGATACGCAGTATTTT.

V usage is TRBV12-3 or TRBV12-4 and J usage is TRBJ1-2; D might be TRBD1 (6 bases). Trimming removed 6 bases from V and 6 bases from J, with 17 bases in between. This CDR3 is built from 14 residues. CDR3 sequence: CASRPGGGRHGYTF. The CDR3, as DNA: TGTGCCAGCAGACCCGGTGGGGGCAGGCATGGCTACACCTTC.